The 21 T cell receptor beta chains listed next were all sequenced from one sample in a study of tumor-infiltrating lymphocytes in localized non-small cell lung cancer. Only in-frame clones appear in the TCRdb table, and some are missing; sequencing was by immunoSEQ multiplex PCR. The sample includes about 3,800 clones, 60% to 75% of them seen just once. The sequencing input was uninvolved lung tissue not adjacent to the tumor. The receptors come from a human donor with non-small cell lung cancer.

This chain links TRBV7-8 with TRBJ1-2; D perhaps matches TRBD1 (5 bases). From germline, CDR1 is SGHVS and CDR2 FQNEAQ. Trimming left V 2 bases short and J 5 bases short, with 15 bases between. This CDR3 comprises 15 residues. The CDR3 coding sequence is TGTGCCAGCAGCTTACAAGGGGATCCATCTTATGGCTACACCTTC. Protein product: CASSLQGDPSYGYTF.

This chain joins TRBV2 and TRBJ2-5, with D tentatively TRBD2 (5 bases). The CDR3 spans 14 residues. Germline loops: CDR1 SNHLY, CDR2 FYNNEI. Between the trimmed V and J ends, which lost 3 bases and 5 bases, there was a span of 13 bases. The CDR3 reads CASSDRYGKETQYF. The DNA of the CDR3 is TGTGCCAGCAGTGATAGGTACGGGAAGGAGACCCAGTACTTC. Together with reference TRBV2 and TRBJ2-5, the CDR3 gives the full variable domain: EPEVTQTPSHQVTQMGQEVILRCVPISNHLYFYWYRQILGQKVEFLVSFYNNEISEKSEIFDDQFSVERPDGSNFTLKIRSTKLEDSAMYFCASSDRYGKETQYFGPGTRLLVL.

This clone was observed a handful of times. V gene TRBV5-5 combines with J gene TRBJ2-6, with D perhaps matching TRBD1 (5 bases). The germline gives CDR1 SGHKS, CDR2 YYEKEE (reference sequence). This CDR3 comprises 15 residues. Trimming removed 1 base from V and 2 bases from J, with 7 bases in between. The CDR3 DNA reads as TGTGCCAGCAGCTTGATCAGGGCTGGGGCCAACGTCCTGACTTTC. Translating gives CASSLIRAGANVLTF.

V is TRBV11-2 and J is TRBJ1-4; D not resolved. In germline, CDR1 is SGHAT, CDR2 FQNNGV. V lost 5 bases, J lost 8 bases, and 18 bases lay in between. The CDR3 has 15 residues. The CDR3 here is CASSPLLTQEEKLFF. As DNA, the CDR3 is TGTGCCAGCAGCCCCCTCCTAACCCAGGAGGAAAAACTGTTTTTT.

As regards this clone: One junction end disagrees with the germline gene, perhaps due to a read error. V is TRBV7-7 and J is TRBJ1-3; TRBD1 aligns across 9 bases. The germline V gene encodes CDR1 SSHAT and CDR2 FNYEAQ (reference sequence). The CDR3 spans 14 residues. The CDR3 here is CASSSGQGSNTIYF. CDR3 DNA sequence: TGTGCTAGCAGCTCCGGACAGGGGAGTAACACCATATATTTT. The full variable domain, in which reference TRBV7-7 and TRBJ1-3 provide the parts outside the CDR3, is GAGVSQSPRYKVTKRGQDVTLRCDPISSHATLYWYQQALGQGPEFLTYFNYEAQPDKSGLPSDRFSAERPEGSISTLTIQRTEQRDSAMYRCASSSGQGSNTIYFGEGSWLTVV.

J is TRBJ2-3 and V is TRBV6-6, with D possibly TRBD2 on 7 matching bases. V shed 6 bases and J shed 1 base, with 14 bases lying between them. Germline V CDR1 and CDR2: MNHNY, SVGAGI (reference sequence). CDR3 size: 15 residues. The CDR3 DNA is TGTGCCAGCAGCCAAGGGCGGGGGCGCACAGATACGCAGTATTTT. This encodes CASSQGRGRTDTQYF.

In this sample, this clone is medium-sized (0.01 to 0.1%). V usage is TRBV27 and J usage is TRBJ1-1, with D uncertain. The V end lost 2 bases, the J end lost 3 bases, and 7 bases lay between the germline ends. This CDR3 comprises 13 residues. Germline CDR1 is MNHEY and CDR2 is SMNVEV (reference sequence). CDR3 nucleotides: TGTGCCAGCAGTTTAGGCAGAGACACTGAAGCTTTCTTT. It codes for CASSLGRDTEAFF.

In this sample, this clone turned up once. The rearrangement joins TRBV7-6 to TRBJ2-7; possible D gene TRBD2, 6 bases. Trimming pared 4 bases from V and 0 bases from J, leaving 10 bases between. Germline V gene sequence: CDR1 SGHVS, CDR2 FNYEAQ. The CDR3 is 14 amino acids. The CDR3 loop is CASSYRDSSYEQYF. The CDR3 coding sequence is TGTGCCAGCAGCTACCGGGACTCCTCCTACGAGCAGTACTTC.

This chain links TRBV27 with TRBJ2-7, with TRBD1 as a possible D gene (6 bases). This CDR3 has 16 residues. Trimming removed 4 bases from V and 1 base from J, with 17 bases in between. Germline-derived CDR1 and CDR2 are MNHEY and SMNVEV (reference sequence). In DNA form, the CDR3 reads TGTGCCAGCAGTTCGGCGTCCGGGACACCTTCCTACGAGCAGTACTTC. Its translation: CASSSASGTPSYEQYF.

This clone was observed once. This rearrangement joins TRBV5-1 to TRBJ2-1; 9 bases are shared with TRBD1. The CDR3 covers 15 residues. Germline trimming cut 4 bases from V and 1 base from J; bases unmatched to any gene: 3. Germline lookup yields CDR1 SGHRS and CDR2 YFSETQ. CDR3 amino acids: CASSTGGQSYNEQFF. As DNA, the CDR3 is TGCGCCAGCAGCACAGGGGGCCAATCCTACAATGAGCAGTTCTTC. The entire variable domain, with the rest obtained from reference TRBV5-1 and TRBJ2-1, is as follows: KAGVTQTPRYLIKTRGQQVTLSCSPISGHRSVSWYQQTPGQGLQFLFEYFSETQRNKGNFPGRFSGRQFSNSRSEMNVSTLELGDSALYLCASSTGGQSYNEQFFGPGTRLTVL.

The chain employs TRBV20-1 and TRBJ2-7, with D possibly matching TRBD2 (6 bases). The CDR3 runs 10 residues. CDR1 DFQATT and CDR2 SNEGSKA come from the germline V gene (reference sequence). V was trimmed by 5 bases and J by 5 bases, leaving 7 bases between them. The CDR3 protein is CSALADEQYF. In DNA form, the CDR3 reads TGCAGTGCTTTAGCGGACGAGCAGTACTTC.

The chain recombines TRBV2 with TRBJ2-5; D call uncertain. Per germline, CDR1 SNHLY and CDR2 FYNNEI. V lost 1 base to trimming and J lost 4 bases, with 4 bases between them. This CDR3 region has 12 residues. CDR3 sequence (DNA): TGTGCCAGCAGTGAAGGTGGAGAGACCCAGTACTTC. The encoded protein is CASSEGGETQYF.

This sequence joins TRBV6-1 and TRBJ2-3; 11 bases are a match to TRBD1. CDR1 is MNHNS, CDR2 SASEGT, per germline. The CDR3 runs 15 residues. The trim removed 7 bases at V and 4 bases at J, leaving 7 bases unmatched. This chain's CDR3 is CASTEGTGGPDTQYF. The CDR3, as DNA: TGTGCCAGCACCGAAGGGACAGGGGGGCCAGATACGCAGTATTTT.

The genes are TRBV6-1 and TRBJ2-7; maybe TRBD1 (6 bases). Germline CDR1 is MNHNS and CDR2 is SASEGT. Trimming removed 2 bases from V and 2 bases from J, with 13 bases in between. The CDR3 is 15 residues long. The CDR3 region is CASSEMDSETYEQYF. DNA for the CDR3: TGTGCCAGCAGTGAAATGGACAGCGAAACCTACGAGCAGTACTTC.

The V and J genes are TRBV11-2 and TRBJ2-5; unclear D gene. The ends were cut back, 0 bases at V and 3 bases at J, with 8 bases in the middle. Per the germline V gene, CDR1 is SGHAT and CDR2 is FQNNGV. The CDR3 covers 14 residues. The DNA for the CDR3 is TGTGCCAGCAGCTTAGAAAGCCGTGAAGAGACCCAGTACTTC. It codes for CASSLESREETQYF.

This CDR3 is CASSNNRGRFETQYF. DNA of the CDR3: TGTGCCAGCAGCAATAACAGGGGGCGTTTTGAGACCCAGTACTTC. The chain recombines TRBV7-9 with TRBJ2-5, with 9 bases identical to TRBD1. With V trimmed by 5 bases and J by 5 bases, 9 bases remained unmatched. Germline V gene data show CDR1 as SEHNR and CDR2 as FQNEAQ (reference sequence). This CDR3 spans 15 amino acids.

The rearrangement joins TRBV19 to TRBJ1-6; D is ambiguous. Germline-derived CDR1 and CDR2 are LNHDA and SQIVND (reference sequence). The CDR3 has 13 amino acids. V gave up 3 bases and J gave up 7 bases, with 7 bases separating them. This CDR3 is CASSIDGNSPLHF. CDR3 in DNA: TGTGCCAGTAGTATCGACGGAAATTCACCCCTCCACTTT.

This clone showed up just once. This chain links TRBV28 with TRBJ2-7; D is possibly TRBD1 or TRBD2 (6 bases each). CDR1 is MDHEN and CDR2 is SYDVKM in the germline V gene. This CDR3 has 14 residues. V was pared by 7 bases and J by 0 bases, with 13 bases between. CDR3 amino acids: CASMDSGSSYEQYF. The CDR3 DNA is TGTGCCAGCATGGACAGCGGGTCCTCCTACGAGCAGTACTTC.

This chain links TRBV5-8 with TRBJ2-5; TRBD2 matches at 7 bases. With 7 bases clipped from V and 2 bases from J, the junction kept 8 bases outside the gene matches. The germline gives CDR1 SGHTS, CDR2 YDEGEE. This CDR3 has 14 residues. CDR3 in DNA: TGTGCCAGCTTCTCGACTAGCACGCAAGAGACCCAGTACTTC. Translation gives CASFSTSTQETQYF.

V and J are TRBV11-2 and TRBJ2-7; D gene unclear. V dropped 5 bases and J dropped 6 bases, with 8 bases sitting between them. CDR3 size: 11 residues. The germline CDR1 and CDR2 sequences are SGHAT and FQNNGV. The CDR3 region has the DNA TGTGCCAGCAGCCTAATAAGCGAGCAGTACTTC. It is translated as CASSLISEQYF.

V is TRBV6-7 and J is TRBJ2-3; possibly TRBD2 for D (7 bases). TRBV6-7 is given ORF status, its function remaining uncertain. V was cut by 6 bases and J by 1 base, with 14 bases left in between. This CDR3 comprises 15 residues. In DNA, the CDR3 is TGTGCCAGCAGCCAAGGGCGGGGGCGCACAGATACGCAGTATTTT. It yields the protein CASSQGRGRTDTQYF.